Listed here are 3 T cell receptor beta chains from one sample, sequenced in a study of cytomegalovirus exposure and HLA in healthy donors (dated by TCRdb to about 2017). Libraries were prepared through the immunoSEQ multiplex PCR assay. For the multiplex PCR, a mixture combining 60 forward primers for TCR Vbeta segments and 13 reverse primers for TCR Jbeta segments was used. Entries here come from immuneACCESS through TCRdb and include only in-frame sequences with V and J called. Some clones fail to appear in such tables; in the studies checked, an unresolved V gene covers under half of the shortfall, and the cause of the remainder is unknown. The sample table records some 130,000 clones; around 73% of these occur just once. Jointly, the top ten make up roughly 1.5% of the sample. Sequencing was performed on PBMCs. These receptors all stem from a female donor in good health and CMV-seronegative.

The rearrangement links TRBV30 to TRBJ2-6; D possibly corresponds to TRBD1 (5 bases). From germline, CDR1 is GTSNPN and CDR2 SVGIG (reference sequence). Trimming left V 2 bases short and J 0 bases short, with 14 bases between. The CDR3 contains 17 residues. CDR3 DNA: TGTGCCTGGAGTAGGGCAGGGCCTAGCTCTGGGGCCAACGTCCTGACTTTC. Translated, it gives CAWSRAGPSSGANVLTF.

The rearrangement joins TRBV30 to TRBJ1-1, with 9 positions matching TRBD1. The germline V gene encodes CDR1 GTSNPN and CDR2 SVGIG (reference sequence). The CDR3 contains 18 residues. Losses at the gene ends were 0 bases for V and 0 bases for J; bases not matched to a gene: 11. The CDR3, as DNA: TGTGCCTGGAGTGTACTCGGGACAGGGCTTAGAATGAACACTGAAGCTTTCTTT. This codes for CAWSVLGTGLRMNTEAFF.

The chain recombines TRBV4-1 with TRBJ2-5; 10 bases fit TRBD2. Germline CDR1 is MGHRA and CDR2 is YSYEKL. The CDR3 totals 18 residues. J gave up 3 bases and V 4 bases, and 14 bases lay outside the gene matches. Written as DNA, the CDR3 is TGCGCCAGCAGCCCAACTTTAGCGGGAGGTCCGGGGGAAGAGACCCAGTACTTC. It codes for CASSPTLAGGPGEETQYF.